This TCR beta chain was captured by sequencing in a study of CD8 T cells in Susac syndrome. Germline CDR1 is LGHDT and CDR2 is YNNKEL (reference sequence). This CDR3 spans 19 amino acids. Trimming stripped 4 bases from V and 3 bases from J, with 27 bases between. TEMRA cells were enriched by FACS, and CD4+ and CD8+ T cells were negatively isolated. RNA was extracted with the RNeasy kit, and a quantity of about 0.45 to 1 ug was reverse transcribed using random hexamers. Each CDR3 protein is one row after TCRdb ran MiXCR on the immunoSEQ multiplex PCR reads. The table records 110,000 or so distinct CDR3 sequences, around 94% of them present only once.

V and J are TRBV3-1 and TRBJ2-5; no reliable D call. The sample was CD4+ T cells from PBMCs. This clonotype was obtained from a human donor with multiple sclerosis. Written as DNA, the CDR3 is TGTGCCAGCAGCCCAGGTCTTAACATTAAGGAGCCCCCAAAAGAGACCCAGTACTTC. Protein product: CASSPGLNIKEPPKETQYF.